This is a list of T cell receptor beta chains from one sample in a study of control samples from healthy donors and cancer patients. The data were produced by immunoSEQ multiplex PCR, yet TCRdb's version contains in-frame clones alone and is incomplete. There are approximately 130,000 clones in the sample; 87% occur only once, and over 7.5% lies in the top ten. The specimen was blood. The origin of the receptors is a man aged 35 to 55 in good health. Both conserved end residues are part of each CDR3. D genes are given only for firm matches. A row's size may be missing; if present it is once, few, many or a size class.

j_call	v_call	d_call	clone_size	cdr3_aa	cdr3_nt
TRBJ1-5	TRBV18	.	.	CASSLSGGFQPQHF	TGTGCCAGCTCACTTTCGGGGGGCTTTCAGCCCCAGCATTTT
TRBJ1-6	TRBV12-5	TRBD1	.	CASGLLRGQGIGPYNSPLHF	TGTGCTAGTGGTTTGTTAAGGGGACAGGGGATAGGCCCCTATAATTCACCCCTCCACTTT
TRBJ1-3	TRBV27	TRBD1	.	CASSLPGTVKGNTIYF	TGTGCCAGCAGTTTACCCGGGACAGTTAAGGGAAACACCATATATTTT
TRBJ1-6	TRBV6-6	TRBD1	few	CASSTGDRVASPLHF	TGTGCCAGCAGTACAGGGGACAGGGTAGCATCACCCCTCCACTTT
TRBJ2-5	TRBV15	TRBD2	.	CATRSSGGETQYF	TGTGCCACCAGGAGCAGCGGGGGGGAGACCCAGTACTTC
TRBJ2-7	TRBV18	.	.	CASFTNRDYEQYF	TGTGCCAGCTTCACGAACAGGGACTACGAGCAGTACTTC
TRBJ1-6	TRBV20-1	.	few	CSASKSLGSNSPLHF	TGCAGTGCTAGTAAATCTTTGGGTTCTAATTCACCCCTCCACTTT
TRBJ1-2	TRBV27	.	.	CASRPTANYGYTF	TGTGCCAGCAGACCGACGGCTAACTATGGCTACACCTTC
TRBJ2-1	TRBV27	.	.	CASSFSSYNEQFF	TGTGCCAGCAGTTTTAGCTCGTACAATGAGCAGTTCTTC
TRBJ1-4	TRBV30	TRBD1	.	CAWATGGYEKLFF	TGTGCCTGGGCGACAGGGGGGTATGAAAAACTGTTTTTT
TRBJ2-3	TRBV7-9	.	.	CASASLDTQYF	TGTGCCAGCGCGTCTCTGGATACGCAGTATTTT
TRBJ2-5	TRBV7-8	.	.	CASSPPPPGTQYF	TGTGCCAGCAGCCCACCCCCCCCGGGGACCCAGTACTTC
TRBJ2-1	TRBV10-3	TRBD2	.	CAIRSSGGQNEQFF	TGTGCCATCAGAAGCAGCGGGGGGCAGAATGAGCAGTTCTTC
TRBJ1-2	TRBV30	TRBD1	.	CAWSGDRGHGYTF	TGTGCCTGGAGTGGGGACAGGGGGCATGGCTACACCTTC
TRBJ1-3	TRBV7-2	.	.	CASSLAPRNSGNTIYF	TGTGCCAGCAGCTTAGCCCCTCGGAACTCTGGAAACACCATATATTTT
TRBJ1-2	TRBV6-2/TRBV6-3	TRBD1	.	CASSPTGDGYTF	TGTGCCAGCAGTCCGACAGGGGATGGCTACACCTTC
TRBJ2-3	TRBV24-1	.	.	CATSEIAGALDTQYF	TGTGCCACCAGTGAAATCGCGGGGGCCCTAGATACGCAGTATTTT
TRBJ2-3	TRBV5-1	.	.	CASSLGRGATDTQYF	TGCGCCAGCAGCTTGGGCAGGGGCGCCACAGATACGCAGTATTTT
TRBJ2-3	TRBV5-1	TRBD2	.	CASSLEPSGGKDTQYF	TGCGCCAGCAGCTTGGAGCCTAGCGGGGGGAAAGATACGCAGTATTTT
TRBJ1-2	TRBV7-2	.	once	CASSARVRGAGVYGYTF	TGTGCCAGCAGCGCCCGTGTAAGGGGGGCAGGGGTCTATGGCTACACCTTC
TRBJ2-6	TRBV4-1	TRBD1	.	CASSVGTGFGANVLTF	TGCGCCAGCAGCGTCGGGACAGGGTTTGGGGCCAACGTCCTGACTTTC
TRBJ1-2	TRBV5-1	.	.	CASSLRSGTRIYGYTF	TGCGCCAGCAGCTTGAGAAGTGGGACAAGAATCTATGGCTACACCTTC
TRBJ2-2	TRBV15	TRBD1	.	CATSRKQGGGTGELFF	TGTGCCACCAGCAGAAAACAGGGGGGCGGCACCGGGGAGCTGTTTTTT
TRBJ1-5	TRBV4-3	.	.	CASSQGSIGEGGQPQHF	TGCGCCAGCAGCCAAGGCTCGATCGGGGAGGGAGGACAGCCCCAGCATTTT
TRBJ2-2	TRBV21-1	.	.	CASSNRALSRGGGLLSGELFF	TGTGCCAGCAGCAATAGGGCGCTCTCGCGGGGGGGCGGTTTACTTTCCGGGGAGCTGTTTTTT
TRBJ1-4	TRBV5-1	TRBD1	.	CASSISTGVNEKLFF	TGCGCCAGCAGCATCTCGACAGGGGTCAATGAAAAACTGTTTTTT
TRBJ1-2	TRBV2	.	.	CASREWGYGYTF	TGTGCCAGCAGGGAATGGGGCTATGGCTACACCTTC
TRBJ2-5	TRBV9	TRBD2	.	CASSVSLAEETQYF	TGTGCCAGCAGCGTGTCTCTAGCGGAAGAGACCCAGTACTTC
TRBJ1-1	TRBV6-1	.	.	CASSEVNMNTEAFF	TGTGCCAGCAGTGAAGTAAACATGAACACTGAAGCTTTCTTT
TRBJ1-4	TRBV6-5	.	.	CASSYGGEKLFF	TGTGCCAGCAGTTACGGAGGTGAAAAACTGTTTTTT
TRBJ1-1	TRBV19	.	.	CASSISVIGVEAFF	TGTGCCAGTAGTATAAGTGTGATAGGGGTTGAAGCTTTCTTT
TRBJ2-1	TRBV18	.	.	CASSHRDMVRNEQFF	TGTGCCAGCTCACACAGGGACATGGTAAGGAATGAGCAGTTCTTC
TRBJ2-2	TRBV11-2	TRBD1	.	CASSLTGGSTGELFF	TGTGCCAGCAGCTTGACAGGGGGAAGCACCGGGGAGCTGTTTTTT
TRBJ2-7	TRBV27	TRBD1	.	CASSPLDRDYEQYF	TGTGCCAGCAGTCCCCTGGACAGGGACTACGAGCAGTACTTC
TRBJ2-7	TRBV18	TRBD2	.	CASSPTSGGSSYEQYF	TGTGCCAGCTCACCCACTAGCGGGGGGAGCTCCTACGAGCAGTACTTC
TRBJ2-7	TRBV4-1	.	.	CASSQVPLYEQYF	TGCGCCAGCAGCCAAGTCCCCTTATACGAGCAGTACTTC
TRBJ2-1	TRBV19	TRBD2	.	CASSLGLVRGEQFF	TGTGCCAGTAGTTTAGGACTAGTTAGAGGTGAGCAGTTCTTC
TRBJ1-2	TRBV7-9	TRBD1	.	CASSPWDRARYGYTF	TGTGCCAGCAGCCCCTGGGACAGGGCCCGCTATGGCTACACCTTC
TRBJ1-6	TRBV11-3	.	.	CASSSSNSPLHF	TGTGCCAGCAGCTCGAGTAATTCACCCCTCCACTTT
TRBJ2-2	TRBV5-1	.	.	CASSLRGDTGELFF	TGCGCCAGCAGCTTGCGAGGGGACACCGGGGAGCTGTTTTTT
TRBJ1-2	TRBV12-3/TRBV12-4	.	.	CASSSGGGGYTF	TGTGCCAGCAGTTCAGGAGGGGGAGGCTACACCTTC
TRBJ1-2	TRBV5-4	.	.	CASSTLTDGVSYGYTF	TGTGCCAGCAGCACGCTCACGGATGGGGTTTCCTATGGCTACACCTTC
TRBJ1-1	TRBV2	.	.	CASSEVWGTEAFF	TGTGCCAGCAGTGAAGTGTGGGGGACTGAAGCTTTCTTT
TRBJ2-5	TRBV2	.	.	CASVWAGASGETQYF	TGTGCCAGCGTTTGGGCAGGGGCAAGCGGGGAGACCCAGTACTTC
TRBJ2-3	TRBV10-3	TRBD2	.	CAISSGGAGTDTQYF	TGTGCCATCAGCAGCGGGGGGGCCGGCACAGATACGCAGTATTTT
TRBJ1-5	TRBV27	.	.	CASSPNPIQPQHF	TGTGCCAGCAGTCCCAACCCGATTCAGCCCCAGCATTTT
TRBJ1-6	TRBV6-5	.	.	CASSYSRPGDNSPLHF	TGTGCCAGCAGTTACTCGAGGCCAGGGGATAATTCACCCCTCCACTTT
TRBJ2-1	TRBV5-4	.	.	CASSDPWVVSNEQFF	TGTGCCAGCAGCGACCCGTGGGTAGTGAGCAATGAGCAGTTCTTC
TRBJ1-1	TRBV10-1	.	.	CASSTDLWAEAFF	TGCGCCAGCAGCACTGACCTCTGGGCTGAAGCTTTCTTT
TRBJ1-3	TRBV5-6	TRBD1	.	CASSLAGTGGLGNTIYF	TGTGCCAGCAGCTTAGCCGGGACAGGGGGCCTTGGAAACACCATATATTTT
TRBJ2-5	TRBV11-2	.	once	CASSLGQETQYF	TGTGCCAGCAGCTTAGGACAGGAGACCCAGTACTTC
TRBJ1-2	TRBV6-6	.	.	CASSPNGANYGYTF	TGTGCCAGCAGCCCCAACGGCGCTAACTATGGCTACACCTTC